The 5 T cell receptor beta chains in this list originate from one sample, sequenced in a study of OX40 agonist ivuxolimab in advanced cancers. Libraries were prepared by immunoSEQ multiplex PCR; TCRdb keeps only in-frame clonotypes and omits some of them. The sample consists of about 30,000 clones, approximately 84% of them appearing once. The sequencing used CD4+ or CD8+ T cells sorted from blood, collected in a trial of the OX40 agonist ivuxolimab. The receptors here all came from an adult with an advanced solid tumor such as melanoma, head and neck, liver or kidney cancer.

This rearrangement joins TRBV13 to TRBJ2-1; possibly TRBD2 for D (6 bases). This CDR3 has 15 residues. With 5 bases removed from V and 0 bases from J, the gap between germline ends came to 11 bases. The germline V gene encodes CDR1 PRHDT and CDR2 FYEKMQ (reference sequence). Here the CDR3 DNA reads TGTGCCAGCAGCGCAGGAGGGAGCTCCTACAATGAGCAGTTCTTC. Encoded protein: CASSAGGSSYNEQFF.

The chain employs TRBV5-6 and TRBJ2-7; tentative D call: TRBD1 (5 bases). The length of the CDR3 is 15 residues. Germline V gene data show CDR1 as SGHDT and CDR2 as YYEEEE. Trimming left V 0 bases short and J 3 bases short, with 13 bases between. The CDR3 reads CASSLVDQGGYEQYF. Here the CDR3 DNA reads TGTGCCAGCAGCTTGGTGGACCAGGGTGGCTACGAGCAGTACTTC.

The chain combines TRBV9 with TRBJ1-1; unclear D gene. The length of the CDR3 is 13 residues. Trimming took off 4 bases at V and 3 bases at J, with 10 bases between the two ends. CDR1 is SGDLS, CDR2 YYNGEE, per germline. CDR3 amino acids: CASSTRTDTEAFF. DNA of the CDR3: TGTGCCAGCAGCACCCGGACTGACACTGAAGCTTTCTTT.

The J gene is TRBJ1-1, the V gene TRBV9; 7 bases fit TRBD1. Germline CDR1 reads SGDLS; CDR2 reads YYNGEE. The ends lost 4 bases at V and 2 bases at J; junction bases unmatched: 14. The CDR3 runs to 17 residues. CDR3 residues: CASSHDFRTGGNTEAFF. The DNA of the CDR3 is TGTGCCAGCAGCCACGATTTCCGGACAGGCGGCAACACTGAAGCTTTCTTT.

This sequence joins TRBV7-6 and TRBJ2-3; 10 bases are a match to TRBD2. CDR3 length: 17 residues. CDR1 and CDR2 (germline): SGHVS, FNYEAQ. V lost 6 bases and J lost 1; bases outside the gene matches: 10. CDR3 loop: CASSIGAGGPGTDTQYF. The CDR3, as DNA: TGTGCCAGCAGTATCGGAGCGGGGGGGCCTGGCACAGATACGCAGTATTTT. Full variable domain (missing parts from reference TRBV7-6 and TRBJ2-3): GAGVSQSPRYKVTKRGQDVALRCDPISGHVSLYWYRQALGQGPEFLTYFNYEAQQDKSGLPNDRFSAERPEGSISTLTIQRTEQRDSAMYRCASSIGAGGPGTDTQYFGPGTRLTVL.